What follows are 20 T cell receptor beta chains derived from one specimen sequenced in a study of monozygotic twins with inflammatory bowel disease. TCRdb processed the 5' RACE reads again and assigns one entry to each CDR3 protein, with no DNA. Its listing shows 300,000 to 400,000 distinct CDR3 sequences. The source material was blood. The receptors originated from a human donor with ulcerative colitis or Crohn's disease, or a healthy co-twin of an affected twin (not recorded which).

J is TRBJ1-5 and V is TRBV12-3 or TRBV12-4. CDR3 size: 17 residues. The CDR3 region is CASSFSQAGGGNQPQHF.

The CDR3 sequence: CASSLVQPQETQYF. The chain joins TRBV7-8 to TRBJ2-5. This CDR3 comprises 14 residues. Germline CDR1 SGHVS, CDR2 FQNEAQ. Complete variable domain (other parts from reference TRBV7-8 and TRBJ2-5): GAGVSQSPRYKVAKRGQDVALRCDPISGHVSLFWYQQALGQGPEFLTYFQNEAQLDKSGLPSDRFFAERPEGSVSTLKIQRTQQEDSAVYLCASSLVQPQETQYFGPGTRLLVL.

CDR3 amino acids: CASSLALTDSNYGYTF. The chain recombines TRBV5-1 with TRBJ1-2; the TCRdb call, TRBD1, lacks DNA for checking. The CDR3 length is 16 residues. The germline CDR1 and CDR2 sequences are SGHRS and YFSETQ.

The chain is built from TRBV11-1 and TRBJ2-1; TCRdb picks TRBD1, but there is no DNA to check that call. Germline CDR1 and CDR2: SGHAT and FQDESV (reference sequence). CDR3 length: 16 amino acids. CDR3 residues: CASHLRGQGQYNEQFF.

The V gene is TRBV9, the J gene TRBJ2-5; the D gene TCRdb calls, TRBD1, cannot be checked with no DNA. The CDR3 sequence is 17 residues long. Germline V lookup: CDR1 SGDLS, CDR2 YYNGEE. CDR3 loop: CASSGGTGGRWAETQYF.

V gene TRBV20-1 combines with J gene TRBJ1-5; TCRdb's D gene call, TRBD1, goes unchecked for lack of DNA. Germline CDR1 reads DFQATT; CDR2 reads SNEGSKA (reference sequence). CDR3 length: 17 amino acids. CDR3 protein: CSAREPGNRGARQPQHF.

The CDR3 loop is CAISEGTGYAETQYF. The genes are TRBV10-3 and TRBJ2-5; TCRdb designates TRBD1, a call that cannot be tested without DNA. The germline gives CDR1 ENHRY, CDR2 SYGVKD. The CDR3 spans 15 residues.

J is TRBJ2-3 and V is TRBV18. The germline V gene has CDR1 KGHSH and CDR2 LQKENI. The CDR3 contains 13 residues. CDR3 sequence reads: CASSHPGTDTQYF.

The rearrangement joins TRBV11-2 to TRBJ2-3; TCRdb picks TRBD2, but there is no DNA to check that call. The germline V gene has CDR1 SGHAT and CDR2 FQNNGV. The CDR3 has 16 amino acids. The CDR3: CASSLGNGGPTDTQYF.

The rearrangement links TRBV7-3 to TRBJ2-6. Germline V CDR1 and CDR2: SGHTA, FQGTGA. This CDR3 comprises 15 residues. This CDR3 reads CASSSHGSGANVLTF.

The chain employs TRBV7-9 and TRBJ2-7; without DNA, the TCRdb call of TRBD1 cannot be checked. Germline V lookup: CDR1 SEHNR, CDR2 FQNEAQ (reference sequence). The CDR3 totals 15 residues. CDR3 protein: CASIVMMGGRYEQYF.

The chain carries TRBV7-2 and TRBJ1-4; TCRdb's assignment of TRBD1 cannot be checked, as there is no DNA. The germline V gene encodes CDR1 SGHTA and CDR2 FQGNSA. The CDR3 totals 14 residues. CDR3 amino acids: CASSSGVVYEKLFF.

This chain links TRBV5-4 with TRBJ2-1; TCRdb names TRBD2, which stays unverified in the absence of DNA. The germline gives CDR1 SGHNT, CDR2 YYREEE (reference sequence). The CDR3 is made up of 16 amino acids. The CDR3 region is CASSLKGLASVDEQFF.

CDR3 sequence reads: CASSLGQGFYNEQFF. This rearrangement joins TRBV7-6 to TRBJ2-1; the TCRdb D gene call, TRBD1, has no DNA to confirm it. Looked up from germline, CDR1 is SGHVS and CDR2 is FNYEAQ. The CDR3 contains 15 residues.

CDR3 loop: CASSPYRYYEQYF. The J gene is TRBJ2-7, the V gene TRBV12-3 or TRBV12-4. The CDR3 sequence is 13 residues long.

V and J are TRBV12-3 or TRBV12-4 and TRBJ2-5; as DNA is missing, the TRBD1 call by TCRdb cannot be tested. The CDR3 is 15 residues long. The CDR3 loop is CASSLRGGAQETQYF.

This chain links TRBV5-1 with TRBJ2-6. Germline V gives CDR1 SGHRS, CDR2 YFSETQ. This CDR3 region has 16 residues. The CDR3 region is CASSLDGMAGANVLTF.

The chain links TRBV5-1 to TRBJ1-5; there is no DNA to check the TCRdb D call of TRBD1. The germline V gene has CDR1 SGHRS and CDR2 YFSETQ. The CDR3 is 15 amino acids. The CDR3 reads CASSSTGGEGQPQHF. Drawing the rest from reference TRBV5-1 and TRBJ1-5, the complete variable domain is KAGVTQTPRYLIKTRGQQVTLSCSPISGHRSVSWYQQTPGQGLQFLFEYFSETQRNKGNFPGRFSGRQFSNSRSEMNVSTLELGDSALYLCASSSTGGEGQPQHFGDGTRLSIL.

The chain couples TRBV4-1 to TRBJ2-3; as DNA is missing, the TRBD2 call by TCRdb cannot be tested. Germline lookup yields CDR1 MGHRA and CDR2 YSYEKL. The CDR3 runs to 13 residues. CDR3 loop: CASQRGGTDTQYF.

The chain couples TRBV5-1 to TRBJ2-3; TCRdb's assignment of TRBD1 cannot be checked, as there is no DNA. Germline CDR1 reads SGHRS; CDR2 reads YFSETQ. The length of the CDR3 is 16 residues. This CDR3 reads CASSPGTGTNTDTQYF. The whole variable domain, remainder taken from reference TRBV5-1 and TRBJ2-3, is KAGVTQTPRYLIKTRGQQVTLSCSPISGHRSVSWYQQTPGQGLQFLFEYFSETQRNKGNFPGRFSGRQFSNSRSEMNVSTLELGDSALYLCASSPGTGTNTDTQYFGPGTRLTVL.